These 6 T cell receptor beta chains originate from one sample sequenced in a study of blood T cell repertoires in COVID-19. Libraries were prepared by immunoSEQ multiplex PCR; TCRdb keeps only in-frame clonotypes and omits some of them. The data hold tens of thousands of clones, with 80% to 90% observed a single time. Input material: peripheral blood. These receptors all come from a human donor in a cohort sampled during active COVID-19.

This chain links TRBV19 with TRBJ2-1; 10 bases are a match to TRBD2. Germline V CDR1 and CDR2: LNHDA, SQIVND (reference sequence). V dropped 6 bases and J dropped 4; count of bases not matched to a gene: 12. CDR3 length equals 17 residues. The CDR3 here is CASRYEAGGPLYNEQFF. The CDR3 nucleotides are TGTGCCAGTAGATACGAAGCGGGGGGGCCTCTATACAATGAGCAGTTCTTC.

The V gene is TRBV6-1, the J gene TRBJ1-5; D is ambiguous. Trimming stripped 2 bases from V and 6 bases from J, with 14 bases between. The CDR3 totals 15 residues. CDR1 is MNHNS, CDR2 SASEGT, per germline. In DNA, the CDR3 is TGTGCCAGCAGTGAACGGGGTAGTGGTGGTCAGCCCCAGCATTTT. Translating gives CASSERGSGGQPQHF.

The sample holds one count of this clone. The chain joins TRBV10-1 to TRBJ1-3; D unclear. With 4 bases removed from V and 4 bases from J, the gap between germline ends came to 11 bases. The CDR3 contains 14 residues. The germline V gene encodes CDR1 WNHNN and CDR2 SYGVQD (reference sequence). This CDR3 reads CASSVARSGNTIYF. CDR3 bases: TGCGCCAGCAGTGTTGCCAGGTCGGGAAACACCATATATTTT.

A few counts support this clone. This chain uses TRBV7-9 with TRBJ2-7, with unresolved D. V was cut by 9 bases and J by 8 bases, with 20 bases left in between. Per the germline V gene, CDR1 is SEHNR and CDR2 is FQNEAQ (reference sequence). This CDR3 comprises 13 residues. The chain's CDR3 is CASSPLGSPKQYF. The CDR3 DNA follows: TGTGCCAGTTCACCTCTCGGGTCTCCCAAGCAGTACTTC. The full variable domain, rest sourced from reference TRBV7-9 and TRBJ2-7, is DTGVSQNPRHKITKRGQNVTFRCDPISEHNRLYWYRQTLGQGPEFLTYFQNEAQLEKSRLLSDRFSAERPKGSFSTLEIQRTEQGDSAMYLCASSPLGSPKQYFGPGTRLTVT.

This clone was counted once. The gene calls are TRBV5-4 and TRBJ2-5; D gene unclear. V lost 1 base to trimming and J lost 3 bases, with 13 bases between them. Germline assignment: CDR1 SGHNT and CDR2 YYREEE (reference sequence). The length of the CDR3 is 15 residues. In DNA form, the CDR3 reads TGTGCCAGCAGCTTGTCCTCCCTGAGAGAAGAGACCCAGTACTTC. Protein: CASSLSSLREETQYF.

This chain joins TRBV6-5 and TRBJ1-2; TRBD1 agrees at 9 bases. Germline CDR1 MNHEY, CDR2 SVGAGI. The CDR3 totals 15 residues. The V gene end was trimmed by 5 bases and the J gene end by 3 bases; junction bases not matched to a gene: 7. Here the CDR3 DNA reads TGTGCCAGCAGTAGCGGGACAGGGCTCTACTATGGCTACACCTTC. Protein: CASSSGTGLYYGYTF.